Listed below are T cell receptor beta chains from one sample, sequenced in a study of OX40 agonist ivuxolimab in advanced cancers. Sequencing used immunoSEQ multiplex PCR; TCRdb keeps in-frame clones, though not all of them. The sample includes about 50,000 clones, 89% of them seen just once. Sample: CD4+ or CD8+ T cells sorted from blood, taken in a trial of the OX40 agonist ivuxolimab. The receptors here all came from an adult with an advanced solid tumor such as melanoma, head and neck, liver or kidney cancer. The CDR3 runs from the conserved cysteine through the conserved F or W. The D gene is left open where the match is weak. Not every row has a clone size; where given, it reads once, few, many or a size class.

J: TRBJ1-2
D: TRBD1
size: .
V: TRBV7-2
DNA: TGTGCCAGCAGCTTAATGATGGGACAGGGTAACTATGGCTACACCTTC
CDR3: CASSLMMGQGNYGYTF

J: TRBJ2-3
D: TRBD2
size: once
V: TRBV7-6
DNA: TGTGCCAGCAGCTCCCCGGGACTAGCGGGGAGCACAGATACGCAGTATTTT
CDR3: CASSSPGLAGSTDTQYF

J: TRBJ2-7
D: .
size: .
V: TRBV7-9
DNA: TGTGCCAGCAGCCCATCGGGGGCCAGCTCCTACGAGCAGTACTTC
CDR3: CASSPSGASSYEQYF

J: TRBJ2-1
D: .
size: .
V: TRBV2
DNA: TGTGCCAGCAGTGAAGACCTGTCCTACAATGAGCAGTTCTTC
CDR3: CASSEDLSYNEQFF

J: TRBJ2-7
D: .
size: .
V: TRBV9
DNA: TGTGCCAGCAGCGGAGTTTCCTACGAGCAGTACTTC
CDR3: CASSGVSYEQYF

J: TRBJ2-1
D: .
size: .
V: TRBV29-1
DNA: TGCAGCGTTGAGGGAGGACAACGCTCCTACAATGAGCAGTTCTTC
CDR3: CSVEGGQRSYNEQFF

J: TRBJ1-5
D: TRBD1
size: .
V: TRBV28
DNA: TGTGCCAGCAGTGATCCGGACAGGGCTGATAGCAATCAGCCCCAGCATTTT
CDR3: CASSDPDRADSNQPQHF

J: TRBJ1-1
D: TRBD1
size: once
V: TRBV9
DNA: TGTGCCAGCGCCCCCCCCAGGGGGGATCGCACTGAAGCTTTCTTT
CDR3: CASAPPRGDRTEAFF

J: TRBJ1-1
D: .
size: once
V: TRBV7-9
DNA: TGTGCCAGCAGCCCAATGAGGGCTAACACTGAAGCTTTCTTT
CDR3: CASSPMRANTEAFF

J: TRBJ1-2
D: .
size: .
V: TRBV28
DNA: TGTGCCAGCACCCTTGTTCGGGGGAACTATGGCTACACCTTC
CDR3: CASTLVRGNYGYTF

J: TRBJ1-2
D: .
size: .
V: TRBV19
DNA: TGTGCCAGTAGTATACTCTCAGGGTCCTATGGCTACACCTTC
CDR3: CASSILSGSYGYTF

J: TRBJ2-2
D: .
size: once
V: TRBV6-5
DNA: TGTGCCAGCAGTTACTCGACCGGGTGGAGTCCGATGGAGCTGTTTTTT
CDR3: CASSYSTGWSPMELFF

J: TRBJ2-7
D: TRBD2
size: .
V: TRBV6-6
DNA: TGTGCCAGCAGCCTAGCGGTCTCCTACGAGCAGTACTTC
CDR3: CASSLAVSYEQYF

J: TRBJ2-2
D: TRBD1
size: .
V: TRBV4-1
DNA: TGCGCCAGCAGCCAATGGACAGGGGTTGGCGCCGGGGAGCTGTTTTTT
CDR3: CASSQWTGVGAGELFF

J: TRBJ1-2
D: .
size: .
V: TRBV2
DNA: TGTGCCATCTACCCCCGGGGCCAGAGAGAGGAAGGATATGGCTACACCTTC
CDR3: CAIYPRGQREEGYGYTF

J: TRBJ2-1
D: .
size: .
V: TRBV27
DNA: TGTGCCAGCAGTTTATCGGGGCCAGGGGAGCAGTTCTTC
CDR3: CASSLSGPGEQFF

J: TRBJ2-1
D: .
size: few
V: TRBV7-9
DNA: TGTGCCAGCAGCTCATCAGGGGTTGAGCAGTTCTTC
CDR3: CASSSSGVEQFF

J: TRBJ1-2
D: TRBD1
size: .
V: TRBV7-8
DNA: TGTGCCAGCAGCTTAGGAGGACAGGAGTACTATGGCTACACCTTC
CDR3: CASSLGGQEYYGYTF

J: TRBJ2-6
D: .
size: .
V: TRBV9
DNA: TGTGCCAGCAGCGTAGGAGGGGCTGGGGCCAACGTCCTGACTTTC
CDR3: CASSVGGAGANVLTF

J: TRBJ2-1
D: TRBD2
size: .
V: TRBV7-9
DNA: TGTGCCAGCAGGCAATCTAGCGGGAGTGTGTATGAGCAGTTCTTC
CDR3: CASRQSSGSVYEQFF

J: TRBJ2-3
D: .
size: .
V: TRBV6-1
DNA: TGTGCCAGCAGTGAATTGCTCTGGTCAGATACGCAGTATTTT
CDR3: CASSELLWSDTQYF

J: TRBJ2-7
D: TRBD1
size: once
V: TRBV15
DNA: TGTGCCACCAGCACTAGTCGGACAGGGGCGGACGAGCAGTACTTC
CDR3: CATSTSRTGADEQYF

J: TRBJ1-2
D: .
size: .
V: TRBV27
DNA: TGTGCCAGCAGTTTAGACAGAGCTAACTATGGCTACACCTTC
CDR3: CASSLDRANYGYTF

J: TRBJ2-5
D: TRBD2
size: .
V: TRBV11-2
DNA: TGTGCCAGCAGCTTAGGACTAGCGGGAGGACAGTACCAAGAGACCCAGTACTTC
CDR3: CASSLGLAGGQYQETQYF

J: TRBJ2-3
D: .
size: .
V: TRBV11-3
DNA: TGTGCCAGCAGCGATCGGACCTCAGATACGCAGTATTTT
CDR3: CASSDRTSDTQYF

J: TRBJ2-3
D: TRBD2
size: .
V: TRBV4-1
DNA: TGCGCCAGCAGCCAAGTGAGCGGGGGGGGCACAGATACGCAGTATTTT
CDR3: CASSQVSGGGTDTQYF

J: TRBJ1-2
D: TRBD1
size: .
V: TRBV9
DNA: TGTGCCAGCAGCTACCAAGGACAGGGGGCCTATGGCTACACCTTC
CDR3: CASSYQGQGAYGYTF

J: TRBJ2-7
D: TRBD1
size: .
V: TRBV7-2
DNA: TGTGCCAGCAGCCCGTTCCCGGACAGGGGGGGGTACTCCTACGAGCAGTACTTC
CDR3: CASSPFPDRGGYSYEQYF

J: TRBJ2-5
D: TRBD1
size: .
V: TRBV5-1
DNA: TGCGCCAGCAGCGAGGACGCACAGGGGTTAGAGACCCAGTACTTC
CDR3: CASSEDAQGLETQYF

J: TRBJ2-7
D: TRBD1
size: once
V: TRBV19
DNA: TGTGCCAGTAGTCCTACCGGGACAGGGGGTTACGAGCAGTACTTC
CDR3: CASSPTGTGGYEQYF

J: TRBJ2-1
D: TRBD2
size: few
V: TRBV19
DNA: TGTGCCAGTAGTCTAGCGGGGGGGCCGTTCGATGAGCAGTTCTTC
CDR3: CASSLAGGPFDEQFF

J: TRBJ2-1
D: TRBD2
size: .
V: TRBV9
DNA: TGTGCCAGCAGCGTAGAGAGCGGGAGCTCCTACAATGAGCAGTTCTTC
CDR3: CASSVESGSSYNEQFF

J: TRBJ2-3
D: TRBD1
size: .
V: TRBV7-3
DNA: TGTGCCAGCAGCTTAAATGGACCCACCGGGACAGACACAGATACGCAGTATTTT
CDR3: CASSLNGPTGTDTDTQYF

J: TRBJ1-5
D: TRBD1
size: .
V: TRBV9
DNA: TGTGCCAGCAGCGCAGGGGGCGAGCTTCAGCCCCAGCATTTT
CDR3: CASSAGGELQPQHF

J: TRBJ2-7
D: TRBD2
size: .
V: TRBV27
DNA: TGTGCCAGCAAACTCACTAGCGGAGGACCCTCCGAGCAGTACTTC
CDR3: CASKLTSGGPSEQYF

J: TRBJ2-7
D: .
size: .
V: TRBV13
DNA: TGTGCCAGCAGCTTAGAGAGCGGCAGACCCTACGAGCAGTACTTC
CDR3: CASSLESGRPYEQYF

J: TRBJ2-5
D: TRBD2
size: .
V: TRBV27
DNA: TGTGCCAGCAGCCCCGGGTTGGCGGGAGGGCGGGAGACCCAGTACTTC
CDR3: CASSPGLAGGRETQYF

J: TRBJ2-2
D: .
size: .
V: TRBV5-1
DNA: TGCGCCAGCAGCTTGATGACTAGTCCCACCGGGGAGCTGTTTTTT
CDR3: CASSLMTSPTGELFF

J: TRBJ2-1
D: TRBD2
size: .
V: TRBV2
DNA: TGTGCCAGCAGTGGCGGGACTAGCGGTGCGGACAATGAGCAGTTCTTC
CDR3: CASSGGTSGADNEQFF

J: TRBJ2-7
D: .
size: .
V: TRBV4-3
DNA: TGCGCCAGCAGCCATGCACGGGACGGTTCCTACGAGCAGTACTTC
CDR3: CASSHARDGSYEQYF

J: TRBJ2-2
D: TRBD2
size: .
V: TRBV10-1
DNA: TGCGCCAGCAGTGAGGGACTAGCGGGGGTGCCAGCGAACACCGGGGAGCTGTTTTTT
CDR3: CASSEGLAGVPANTGELFF

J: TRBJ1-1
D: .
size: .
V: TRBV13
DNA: TGTGCCAGCAGCTTAGATGGCAGTGGGTACACTGAAGCTTTCTTT
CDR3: CASSLDGSGYTEAFF

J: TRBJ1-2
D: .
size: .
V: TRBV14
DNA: TGTGCCAGCAGCCAAGATGGTGCTCCCCTACGGTATGGCTACACCTTC
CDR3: CASSQDGAPLRYGYTF

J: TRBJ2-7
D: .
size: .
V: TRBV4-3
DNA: TGCGCCAGCAGCCAAGATCTGAGCGGAAGGAGCTCCTACGAGCAGTACTTC
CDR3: CASSQDLSGRSSYEQYF

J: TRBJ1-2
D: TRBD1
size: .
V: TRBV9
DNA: TGTGCCAGCAGCGTAGAGGCAGGGGGCAAATCCTCAGGAGGCTACACCTTC
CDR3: CASSVEAGGKSSGGYTF

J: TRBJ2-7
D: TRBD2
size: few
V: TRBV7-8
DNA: TGTGCCAGCAGTATCCGGGGGGGGCTTCTCTTATACGAGCAGTACTTC
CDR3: CASSIRGGLLLYEQYF

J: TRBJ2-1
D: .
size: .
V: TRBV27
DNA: TGTGCCAGCAGTTCCGGAGTTGTGCATGAGCAGTTCTTC
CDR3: CASSSGVVHEQFF

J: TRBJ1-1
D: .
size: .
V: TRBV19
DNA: TGTGCCAGTAGTTTCTTAGGGGAGGGCACTGAAGCTTTCTTT
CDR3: CASSFLGEGTEAFF

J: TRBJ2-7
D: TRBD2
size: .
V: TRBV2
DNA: TGTGCCAGCAGTGAAGCGCTTTGGGACTACTACTTC
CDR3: CASSEALWDYYF

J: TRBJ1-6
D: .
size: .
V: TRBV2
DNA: TGTGCCAGCAGTGACGGTCAGACGATCGATTCACCCCTCCACTTT
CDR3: CASSDGQTIDSPLHF

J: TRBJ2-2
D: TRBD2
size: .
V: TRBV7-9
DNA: TGTGCCAGCAGCTTACGACTAGCGGGAGGAACCGGGGAGCTGTTTTTT
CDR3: CASSLRLAGGTGELFF

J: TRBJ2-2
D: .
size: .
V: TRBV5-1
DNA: TGCGCCAGCACCCCAGGGGCGGGCACCGGGGAGCTGTTTTTT
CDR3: CASTPGAGTGELFF

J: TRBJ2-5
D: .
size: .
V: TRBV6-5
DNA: TGTGCCAGCAGTTACTCATCCGGGGGCGCGGGAGAGACCCAGTACTTC
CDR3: CASSYSSGGAGETQYF

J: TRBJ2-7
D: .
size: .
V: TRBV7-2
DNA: TGTGCCAGCATCCCCCTGGGTGACGAGCAGTACTTC
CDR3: CASIPLGDEQYF

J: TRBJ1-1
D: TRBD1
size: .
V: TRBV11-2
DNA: TGTGCCAGCAGCTTAGGGGACAGGCCGGAAGCTTTCTTT
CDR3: CASSLGDRPEAFF

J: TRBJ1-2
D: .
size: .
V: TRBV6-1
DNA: TGTGCCAGCATACCCGTGCAGGGCCCCTATGGCTACACCTTC
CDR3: CASIPVQGPYGYTF